This TCR beta chain was identified during a study of cytomegalovirus exposure and HLA in healthy donors. Details on this clone: The antigen is undetermined.

Some clones are missing from TCRdb's copy, which holds only in-frame ones; the method was immunoSEQ multiplex PCR. The sample contains about 65,000 clones, approximately 94% of which appear only once. Study results and limitations: Many donors shared some public TCRs, even though most TCR sequences were rare. Researchers catalogued over 150 TCR beta chains as cytomegalovirus-associated.

In germline, CDR1 is MDHEN, CDR2 SYDVKM. Trimming left V 7 bases short and J 0 bases short, with 10 bases between. The CDR3 contains 13 residues. The source is a man aged 18 to 29 in good health and CMV-seropositive. This sequence joins TRBV28 and TRBJ2-7, with a possible D match to TRBD1 (6 bases). Sequencing was done on a sample of PBMCs. CDR3 residues: CASTTGSSYEQYF. DNA of the CDR3: TGTGCCAGCACAACAGGGAGCTCCTACGAGCAGTACTTC.